This T cell receptor (beta chain) emerged from a study of regulatory T cells in long-lasting Graves disease (dated by TCRdb to the early 2020s). About the full investigation: Newly diagnosed Graves' disease patients had taken antithyroid drugs for less than 3 months. A total of about 35 samples underwent TCR sequencing: about 13 from persistent and around 20 from newly diagnosed Graves' disease patients. Persistent Graves' disease patients were compared with newly diagnosed Graves' disease patients by peripheral blood TCR sequencing and RNA sequencing. The study was conducted in China and was registered as a clinical trial. Summary of the overall study and its limitations: Preferential use of TRBV28, TRBJ1-2 and TRBJ2-5 was observed in persistent disease, whereas TRBV20-1 and TRBJ2-1 were favored in newly diagnosed disease. As a limitation, the authors acknowledged that the small sample size may reduce accuracy. Only the TCR beta chain was sequenced and analyzed. Compared with newly diagnosed patients, persistent Graves' disease patients had lower TCR Shannon entropy and fewer highly expanded clones, which suggests clonal expansion. Patients with persistent disease shared more public clonotypes (over 2,500) than newly diagnosed patients did (around 980). The study examined only peripheral blood because the primary lesion, thyroid tissue, could not be accessed.

From the germline V gene (reference sequence), CDR1 is DFQATT and CDR2 is SNEGSKA. The CDR3 measures 16 amino acids from cysteine to phenylalanine. Just CDR3 DNA is preserved here, 48 bases in frame from base 1. V ends up 6 bases short and J 2 bases short, with an unmatched junction base count of 13. Interpreted using the paper, the time point label stands for: newly diagnosed GD, antithyroid drugs for less than 3 months. For both TCR sequencing and RNA sequencing, RNA was extracted from PBMCs using TRIzol. Graves' disease was diagnosed according to American Thyroid Association guidelines. The patients came from an endocrinology department in Xi'an, China. Each patient gave approximately 10 milliliters of peripheral blood, collected in an EDTA anticoagulant tube. Ficoll Paque Plus density gradient separation was used to isolate PBMCs, and no further T cell sorting was done. RNA quality was checked with an Agilent 2100 Bioanalyzer and agarose gel, and concentration with a NanoDrop 2000.

In its sample, this clonotype was seen many times. Its antigen is currently not known. No much larger clone is present one base from it, and per-base qualities are unavailable. Libraries were built with multiplex PCR. The instrument given in TCRdb is Illumina HiSeq 4000. CDR3 regions were amplified by Arm-PCR with iRepertoire HTBI primers to construct TCR beta libraries. Before sequencing, the PCR products went through gel purification. For the original study's pipeline: A total of 62 TRBV and some 15 TRBJ segments were identified across samples and were used for gene usage analysis of CDR3 amino acid clonotypes. Filtered high-quality paired reads were merged into contigs using COPE and FqMerger. BLAST was used to align contigs to the IMGT TRBV, TRBD and TRBJ reference genes, and CDR3 was defined following IMGT. Any clonotype with a frequency above 0.1% was classified as a highly expanded clone. Shannon entropy was used to measure repertoire diversity, and the Gini coefficient was used to measure V-J evenness. Clonotypes shared by more than one individual were considered public. TCRdb itself trimmed the public reads at Q25 with fastp, ran MiXCR and retained productive beta chains. Rows matching on CDR3 protein sequence are summarized as one entry with the most common DNA and genes. TCRdb's processing, not the study's, gives the V and J calls here. The sample profile shows roughly 400,000 distinct CDR3 sequences; approximately 15% of them were found once. The ten top clones hold about 8.3% of the sample.

The data were also submitted as part of a second study, on T cells in Graves' hyperthyroidism and ophthalmopathy. From the second report: Stable Graves' hyperthyroidism was defined as the absence of progression to ophthalmopathy over 18 months of follow-up. Hyperthyroidism patients were newly diagnosed, had a disease duration of under 2 months, and were aged 18 to 65 years. Any patient with an uncontrolled infection, another autoimmune disease, pregnancy or lactation was excluded. Clinical symptoms, serum thyroxine and TRAb, thyroid ultrasound, and orbital computed tomography formed the basis for the diagnoses. A first-round RT-PCR of the TCR CDR3 used the HTBI primer set with the Qiagen OneStep RT-PCR kit. Most expanded thyroid clonotypes (frequency above 0.001) were also detected in blood, suggesting blood repertoires may reflect thyroid immune responses. In cross-validation, a model built on a 13 V-J signature told ophthalmopathy apart from stable hyperthyroidism with 87.88% sensitivity and approximately 81% specificity, and in testing the same model reached 80%/75%. In validation, the model predicted progression to ophthalmopathy a median of roughly six months before onset, with roughly 70% sensitivity and roughly 72% specificity. To identify TCR V-J signatures that set the groups apart, the researchers used a discovery cohort of 95 to 100 patients, made up of under 45 with Graves' ophthalmopathy and some 55 with stable Graves' hyperthyroidism. Prospective prediction of ophthalmopathy was tested in an independent validation cohort consisting of 18 to 20 hyperthyroidism patients and about 17 patients who later progressed to ophthalmopathy. For training and testing, the 100 patients in the discovery cohort were randomly divided in a 7:3 ratio. Thyroid tissue and blood T-cell repertoires from roughly 6 Graves' hyperthyroidism patients were also compared in the study. After blood sampling, hyperthyroidism patients were treated with methimazole at a starting dose of 30 mg daily, and ophthalmopathy patients were treated with high-dose intravenous methylprednisolone. The libraries were constructed in a second round of multiplex PCR and then size-selected and purified. Sequencing of the libraries was done on an Illumina HiSeq2000 using paired-end 100 bp reads. Raw data were processed with SOAPnuke, discarding reads with adapters, uncalled bases, mean Phred below 15, or no exact constant-primer or identifier match. High-quality paired reads were merged using COPE v1.2.5, and each unique nucleotide sequence was defined as a clonotype. Clonotypes were aligned to IMGT TRBV, TRBD and TRBJ reference segments using MiTCR v1.1. Analysis was restricted to V-J combinations with a frequency above 0.0001, which covered roughly 99% of repertoires. A TCS score was defined as the ratio between F50 (clonal expansion) and ExV (chaos), using BLOSUM62-based TCRdist between CDR3 peptides within each V-J. Welch's t-statistics and random forest reduced roughly 530 V-J features to roughly 13, which were used in a naive Bayes classifier (R e1071). No statistical method was used to fix the sample size in advance, and group allocation was not hidden from the investigators. TCR Vbeta CDR3 sequencing of around 130 peripheral blood samples (43 ophthalmopathy, about 74 hyperthyroidism and roughly 17 progressor patients) is reported in the paper.

The rearrangement joined TRBV20-1 to TRBJ2-3; the central 8 bases match TRBD1. The sample in question was peripheral blood mononuclear cells (PBMCs), obtained at new diagnosis, from a patient treated with antithyroid drugs. The sequence was collected from a woman between 40 and 50 years old with Graves disease. Donor details come from another sample of the same person, matched by shared clones. This receptor carries the CDR3 CSAQQAGTGDTDTQYF. In nucleotides, the sequence is TGCAGTGCGCAACAAGCTGGGACAGGAGACACAGATACGCAGTATTTT.